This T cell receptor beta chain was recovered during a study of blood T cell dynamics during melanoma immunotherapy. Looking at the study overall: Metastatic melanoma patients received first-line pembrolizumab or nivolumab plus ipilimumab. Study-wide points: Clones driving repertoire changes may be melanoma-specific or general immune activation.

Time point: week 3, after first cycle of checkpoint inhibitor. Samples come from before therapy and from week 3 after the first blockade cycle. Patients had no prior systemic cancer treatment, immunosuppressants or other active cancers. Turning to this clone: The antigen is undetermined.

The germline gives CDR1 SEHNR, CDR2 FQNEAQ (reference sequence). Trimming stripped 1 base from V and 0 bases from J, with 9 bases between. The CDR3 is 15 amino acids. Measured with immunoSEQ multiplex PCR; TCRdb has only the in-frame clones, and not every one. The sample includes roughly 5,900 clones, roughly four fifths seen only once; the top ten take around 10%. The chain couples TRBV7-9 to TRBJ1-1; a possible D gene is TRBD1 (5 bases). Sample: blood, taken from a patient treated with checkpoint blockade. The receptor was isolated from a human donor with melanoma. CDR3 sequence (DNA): TGTGCCAGCAGCTTAGGGGAGGGGCTGAACACTGAAGCTTTCTTT. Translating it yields CASSLGEGLNTEAFF. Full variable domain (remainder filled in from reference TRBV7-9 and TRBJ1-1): DTGVSQNPRHKITKRGQNVTFRCDPISEHNRLYWYRQTLGQGPEFLTYFQNEAQLEKSRLLSDRFSAERPKGSFSTLEIQRTEQGDSAMYLCASSLGEGLNTEAFFGQGTRLTVV.